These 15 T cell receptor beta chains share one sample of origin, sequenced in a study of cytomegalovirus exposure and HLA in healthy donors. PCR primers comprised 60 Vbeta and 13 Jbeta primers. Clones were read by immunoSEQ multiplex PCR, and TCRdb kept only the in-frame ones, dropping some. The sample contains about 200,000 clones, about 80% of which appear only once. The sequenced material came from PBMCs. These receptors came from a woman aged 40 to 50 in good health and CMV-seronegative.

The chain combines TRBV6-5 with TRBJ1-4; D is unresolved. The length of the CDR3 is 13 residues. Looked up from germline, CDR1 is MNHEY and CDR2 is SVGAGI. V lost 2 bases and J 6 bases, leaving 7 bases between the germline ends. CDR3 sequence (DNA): TGTGCCAGCAGTTACGTCCGGGATGAAAAACTGTTTTTT. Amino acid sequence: CASSYVRDEKLFF.

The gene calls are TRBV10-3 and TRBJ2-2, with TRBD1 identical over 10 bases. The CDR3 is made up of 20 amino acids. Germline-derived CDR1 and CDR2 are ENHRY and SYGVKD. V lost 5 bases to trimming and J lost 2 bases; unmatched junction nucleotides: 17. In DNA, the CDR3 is TGTGCCATCAGTACGACAGGGGGCTCCTCTTATCGGGGAAACACCGGGGAGCTGTTTTTT. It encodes CAISTTGGSSYRGNTGELFF.

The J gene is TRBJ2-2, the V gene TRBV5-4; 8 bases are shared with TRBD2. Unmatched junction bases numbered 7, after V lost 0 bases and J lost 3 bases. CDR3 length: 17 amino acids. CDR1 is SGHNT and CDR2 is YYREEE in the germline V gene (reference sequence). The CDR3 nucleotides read TGTGCCAGCAGCTTGGCCGTCGGGAGGGTGGACACCGGGGAGCTGTTTTTT. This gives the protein CASSLAVGRVDTGELFF.

The CDR3 region is CAISLTGGNTEAFF. CDR3 sequence (DNA): TGTGCCATCAGTTTAACCGGGGGGAACACTGAAGCTTTCTTT. The chain recombines TRBV10-3 with TRBJ1-1, with D possibly matching TRBD1 (5 bases). CDR1 and CDR2 (germline): ENHRY, SYGVKD. V gave up 5 bases and J gave up 1 base, with 11 bases separating them. The CDR3 spans 14 residues.

The CDR3 DNA sequence: TGCAGCGTGGACAGGGTGGATACGCAGTATTTT. As protein: CSVDRVDTQYF. This sequence joins TRBV29-1 and TRBJ2-3; the match to TRBD1 covers 8 bases. Unmatched junction bases numbered 2, after V lost 6 bases and J lost 6 bases. The CDR3 contains 11 residues. The V gene's germline CDR1 is SQVTM and CDR2 ANQGSEA.

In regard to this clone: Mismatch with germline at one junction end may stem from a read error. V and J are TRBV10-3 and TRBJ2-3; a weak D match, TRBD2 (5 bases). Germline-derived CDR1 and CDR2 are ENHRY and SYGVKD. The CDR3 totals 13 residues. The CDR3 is CAISGTLGDTLDF. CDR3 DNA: TGTGCCATCAGTGGGACTCTGGGTGATACGCTGGATTTT.

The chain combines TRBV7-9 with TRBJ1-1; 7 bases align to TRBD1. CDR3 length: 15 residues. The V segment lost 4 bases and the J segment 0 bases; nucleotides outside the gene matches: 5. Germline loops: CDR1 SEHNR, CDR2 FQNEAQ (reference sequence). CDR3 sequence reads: CASSSTDRVNTEAFF. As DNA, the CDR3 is TGTGCCAGCAGCTCTACCGACAGGGTGAACACTGAAGCTTTCTTT. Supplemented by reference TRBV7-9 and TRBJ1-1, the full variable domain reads DTGVSQNPRHKITKRGQNVTFRCDPISEHNRLYWYRQTLGQGPEFLTYFQNEAQLEKSRLLSDRFSAERPKGSFSTLEIQRTEQGDSAMYLCASSSTDRVNTEAFFGQGTRLTVV.

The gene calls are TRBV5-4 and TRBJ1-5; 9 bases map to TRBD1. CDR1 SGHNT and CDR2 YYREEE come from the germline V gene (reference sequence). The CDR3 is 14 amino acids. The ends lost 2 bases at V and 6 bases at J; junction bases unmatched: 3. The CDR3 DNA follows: TGTGCCAGCAGCTTACAGGGGGCAGGTCAGCCCCAGCATTTT. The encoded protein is CASSLQGAGQPQHF.

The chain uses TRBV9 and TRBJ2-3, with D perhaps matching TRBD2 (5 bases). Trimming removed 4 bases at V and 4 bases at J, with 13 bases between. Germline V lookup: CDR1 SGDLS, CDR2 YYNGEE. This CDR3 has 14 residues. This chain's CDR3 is CASSQVVRADTQYF. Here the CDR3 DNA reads TGTGCCAGCAGCCAGGTCGTGAGGGCAGATACGCAGTATTTT.

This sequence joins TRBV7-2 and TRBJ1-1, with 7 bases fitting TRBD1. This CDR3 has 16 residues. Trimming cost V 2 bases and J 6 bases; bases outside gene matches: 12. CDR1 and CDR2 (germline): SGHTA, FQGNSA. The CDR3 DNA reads TGTGCCAGCAGCTTACAGGGAGCGACAGGGCTCGCTGAAGCTTTCTTT. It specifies CASSLQGATGLAEAFF.

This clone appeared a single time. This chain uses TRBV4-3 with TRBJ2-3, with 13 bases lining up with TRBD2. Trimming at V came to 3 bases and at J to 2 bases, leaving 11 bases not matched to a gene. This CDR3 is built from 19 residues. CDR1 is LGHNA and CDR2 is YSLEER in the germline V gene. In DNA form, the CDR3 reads TGCGCCAGCAGCCAGGAGGGACTAGCGGGGATGAGGGCCACAGATACGCAGTATTTT. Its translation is CASSQEGLAGMRATDTQYF.

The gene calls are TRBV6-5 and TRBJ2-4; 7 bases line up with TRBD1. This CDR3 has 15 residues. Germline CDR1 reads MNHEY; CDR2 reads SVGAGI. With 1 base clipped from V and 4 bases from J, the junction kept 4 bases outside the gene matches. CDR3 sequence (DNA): TGTGCCAGCAGTTACTGGACAGGAGAAAAAAACATTCAGTACTTC. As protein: CASSYWTGEKNIQYF.

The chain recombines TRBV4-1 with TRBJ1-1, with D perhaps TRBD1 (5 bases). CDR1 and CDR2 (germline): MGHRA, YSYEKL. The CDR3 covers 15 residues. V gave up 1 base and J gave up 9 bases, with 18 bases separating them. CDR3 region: CASSQVLSEGNKAFF. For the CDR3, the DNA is TGCGCCAGCAGCCAAGTCCTGTCGGAGGGGAATAAAGCTTTCTTT.

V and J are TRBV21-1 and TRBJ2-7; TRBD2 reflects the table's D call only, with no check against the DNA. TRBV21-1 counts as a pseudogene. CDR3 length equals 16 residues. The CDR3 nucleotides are TGTGCCAGCAGCAAAGGAAGGAGTCCAACCTCCTACGAGCAGTACGTC. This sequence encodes CASSKGRSPTSYEQYV.

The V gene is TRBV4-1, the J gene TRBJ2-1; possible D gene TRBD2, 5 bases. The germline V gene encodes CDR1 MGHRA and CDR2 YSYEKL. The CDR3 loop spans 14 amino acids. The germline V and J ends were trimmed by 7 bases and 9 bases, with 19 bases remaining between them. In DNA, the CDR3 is TGCGCCAGCAAAGGTGGTTGGACTTCCCGTGAGCAGTTCTTC. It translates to CASKGGWTSREQFF.